The 29 T cell receptor beta chains reported below all come from one sample, sequenced in a study of cytomegalovirus exposure and HLA in healthy donors. Data came from immunoSEQ multiplex PCR; TCRdb stores just in-frame clones and leaves some out. Of about 82,000 clones listed, around 92% are singletons. Sequencing was performed on PBMCs. The receptors were gathered from a man in his late teens or twenties in good health and CMV-seronegative.

This chain joins TRBV5-1 and TRBJ2-3, with TRBD2 matching over 14 bases. Germline loops: CDR1 SGHRS, CDR2 YFSETQ. This CDR3 has 17 residues. The V and J ends lost 3 bases and 11 bases, in that order; junction bases with no gene match: 14. The CDR3 DNA follows: TGCGCCAGCAGCTCGACTGGGACTAGCGGGGGTCAAGGGTTGCAGTATTTT. Encoded protein: CASSSTGTSGGQGLQYF. The full variable domain, its missing parts supplied by reference TRBV5-1 and TRBJ2-3, is KAGVTQTPRYLIKTRGQQVTLSCSPISGHRSVSWYQQTPGQGLQFLFEYFSETQRNKGNFPGRFSGRQFSNSRSEMNVSTLELGDSALYLCASSSTGTSGGQGLQYFGPGTRLTVL.

The chain couples TRBV7-8 to TRBJ2-3; TRBD2 matches at 8 bases. Germline lookup yields CDR1 SGHVS and CDR2 FQNEAQ. The V and J ends lost 3 bases and 2 bases, in that order; junction bases with no gene match: 7. The CDR3 loop spans 16 amino acids. CDR3 bases: TGTGCCAGCAGCTTTCGAGCAGGACTAGCCACAGATACGCAGTATTTT. It yields the protein CASSFRAGLATDTQYF.

V is TRBV7-8 and J is TRBJ1-5; D is possibly TRBD1 (5 bases). Trimming shortened V by 5 bases and J by 1 base, and 18 bases separated the two germline ends. Germline V gives CDR1 SGHVS, CDR2 FQNEAQ. CDR3 length: 17 residues. CDR3 in amino acids: CASSPVGVGLSNQPQHF. The DNA of the CDR3 is TGTGCCAGCAGCCCCGTAGGGGTAGGATTAAGCAATCAGCCCCAGCATTTT.

The CDR3 DNA follows: TGTGCCAGCAGCTCTAGCGCCTCTGGGAATACGCAGTATTTT. Translation gives CASSSSASGNTQYF. The chain couples TRBV11-2 to TRBJ2-3, with D perhaps TRBD2 (6 bases). The CDR3 has 14 amino acids. Germline lookup yields CDR1 SGHAT and CDR2 FQNNGV. The ends were cut back, 4 bases at V and 7 bases at J, with 15 bases in the middle.

The CDR3 spells CASALAGGNEQFF. CDR3 in DNA: TGTGCCAGTGCACTAGCGGGCGGCAATGAGCAGTTCTTC. The chain combines TRBV6-5 with TRBJ2-1, with 9 bases aligning to TRBD2. The CDR3 extends over 13 amino acids. Germline V gene sequence: CDR1 MNHEY, CDR2 SVGAGI. V shed 9 bases and J 6 bases; nucleotides not matched to a gene: 6.

The chain couples TRBV5-1 to TRBJ2-1; D unresolved. Trimming took 4 bases from V and 8 from J, leaving 7 bases between them. The CDR3 is made up of 11 amino acids. Germline V lookup: CDR1 SGHRS, CDR2 YFSETQ. The CDR3 region is CASSRVDEQFF. The CDR3 DNA is TGCGCCAGCAGCCGCGTCGATGAGCAGTTCTTC.

The rearrangement joins TRBV7-9 to TRBJ1-4; perhaps TRBD1 as D (6 bases). The V end was cut by 2 bases, the J end by 7 bases, with 8 bases between. This CDR3 region has 13 residues. CDR1 and CDR2 from the germline V gene are SEHNR and FQNEAQ (reference sequence). In nucleotides, the CDR3 is TGTGCCAGCAGCTTATCGACAGGTGAAAAACTGTTTTTT. Translation gives CASSLSTGEKLFF.

This chain joins TRBV18 and TRBJ1-1; 8 bases match TRBD1. Germline V gives CDR1 KGHSH, CDR2 LQKENI. CDR3 length: 16 amino acids. V shed 1 base and J 3 bases; nucleotides not matched to a gene: 7. In DNA form, the CDR3 reads TGTGCCAGCTCACCACTGGAAAACAGGGGGTACACTGAAGCTTTCTTT. As protein: CASSPLENRGYTEAFF. Together with reference TRBV18 and TRBJ1-1, the CDR3 gives the full variable domain: NAGVMQNPRHLVRRRGQEARLRCSPMKGHSHVYWYRQLPEEGLKFMVYLQKENIIDESGMPKERFSAEFPKEGPSILRIQQVVRGDSAAYFCASSPLENRGYTEAFFGQGTRLTVV.

The chain is built from TRBV30 and TRBJ1-2; D is undetermined. Germline CDR1 reads GTSNPN; CDR2 reads SVGIG (reference sequence). The CDR3 spans 12 residues. Trimming cost V 0 bases and J 4 bases, with 6 bases left between them. CDR3 coding DNA: TGTGCCTGGAGTGTAAACAGCTATGGCTACACCTTC. Protein sequence: CAWSVNSYGYTF.

The chain recombines TRBV13 with TRBJ2-1; tentative D call: TRBD2 (6 bases). Germline CDR1 and CDR2: PRHDT and FYEKMQ (reference sequence). Trimming pared 4 bases from V and 7 bases from J, leaving 17 bases between. There are 15 residues in the CDR3. The CDR3 region has the DNA TGTGCCAGCAGCTCGCCCGGGACTCATAAAAATGAGCAGTTCTTC. Residues: CASSSPGTHKNEQFF.

The CDR3 protein is CASSLLPGNTRYTF. CDR3 coding DNA: TGCGCCAGCAGCTTACTTCCAGGGAATACCCGCTACACCTTC. The rearrangement links TRBV5-1 to TRBJ1-2; weak D call: TRBD1 (5 bases). The V and J ends lost 2 bases and 9 bases respectively, with 17 bases between them. Looked up from germline, CDR1 is SGHRS and CDR2 is YFSETQ. The CDR3 has 14 amino acids.

This clone was found once. The chain links TRBV27 to TRBJ2-7; TRBD1 agrees at 11 bases. The CDR3 sequence is 14 residues long. J was trimmed by 4 bases and V by 4 bases; bases with no gene match: 3. Germline V gives CDR1 MNHEY, CDR2 SMNVEV (reference sequence). The CDR3 coding sequence is TGTGCCAGCAGTTGGGGACAGGGGGGGTACGAGCAGTACTTC. Protein sequence: CASSWGQGGYEQYF.

This chain connects TRBV10-3 to TRBJ2-2; D possibly corresponds to TRBD2 (6 bases). The germline CDR1 and CDR2 sequences are ENHRY and SYGVKD. This CDR3 has 14 residues. V lost 7 bases, J lost 1 base, and 10 bases lay in between. This CDR3 reads CAITGLLNTGELFF. For the CDR3, the DNA is TGTGCCATCACGGGACTCTTGAACACCGGGGAGCTGTTTTTT.

CDR3 DNA sequence: TGTGCCAGCAGCTTATTATGGGGACTCTACACAGATACGCAGTATTTT. Protein product: CASSLLWGLYTDTQYF. The rearrangement links TRBV7-9 to TRBJ2-3; possible D gene TRBD2, 6 bases. CDR3 length: 16 residues. V gave up 2 bases and J gave up 2 bases, with 14 bases separating them. Germline V gives CDR1 SEHNR, CDR2 FQNEAQ (reference sequence).

This clone was counted once. The chain recombines TRBV6-5 with TRBJ2-1; 10 bases line up with TRBD2. V lost 0 bases, J lost 6 bases, and 2 bases stayed unmatched. Germline-derived CDR1 and CDR2 are MNHEY and SVGAGI. The CDR3 has 15 amino acids. The chain's CDR3 is CASSYSSGGANEQFF. CDR3 nucleotides: TGTGCCAGCAGTTACTCCAGCGGGGGGGCCAATGAGCAGTTCTTC.

This clone was counted a single time. DNA for the CDR3: TGTGCCAGCAGCTTTACTACCTTCTATGGCTACACCTTC. It specifies CASSFTTFYGYTF. V gene TRBV7-9 combines with J gene TRBJ1-2; D gene unclear. Germline V gives CDR1 SEHNR, CDR2 FQNEAQ (reference sequence). The CDR3 has 13 residues. Trimming removed 3 bases at V and 4 bases at J, with 9 bases between.

V usage is TRBV18 and J usage is TRBJ2-5; 10 positions match TRBD1. This CDR3 is built from 14 residues. The ends lost 2 bases at V and 3 bases at J; junction bases unmatched: 0. Germline V CDR1 and CDR2: KGHSH, LQKENI. CDR3 residues: CASSPGTGEETQYF. Here the CDR3 DNA reads TGTGCCAGCTCACCAGGGACAGGGGAAGAGACCCAGTACTTC.

The V and J genes are TRBV7-2 and TRBJ2-3; 9 bases match TRBD2. The ends lost 1 base at V and 8 bases at J; junction bases unmatched: 10. Looked up from germline, CDR1 is SGHTA and CDR2 is FQGNSA. There are 16 residues in the CDR3. Here the CDR3 DNA reads TGTGCCAGCAGCTTAGTTTGGAGCGGGGGGATGGCTACGCAGTATTTT. It is translated as CASSLVWSGGMATQYF.

This chain links TRBV2 with TRBJ2-7; 9 positions agree with TRBD1. V lost 7 bases, J lost 5 bases, and 12 bases stayed unmatched. The CDR3 length is 15 residues. Germline CDR1 reads SNHLY; CDR2 reads FYNNEI. CDR3 DNA sequence: TGTGCCAGCAACCCCCCCGGGACAGGGATCCACGAGCAGTACTTC. Amino acid sequence: CASNPPGTGIHEQYF.

The chain uses TRBV5-1 and TRBJ2-7; 7 bases line up with TRBD1. Germline CDR1 is SGHRS and CDR2 is YFSETQ. V shed 4 bases, J shed 5 bases, and the junction held 6 bases outside the gene matches. This CDR3 comprises 13 residues. The CDR3 is CASSVDRYDEQYF. The CDR3, as DNA: TGCGCCAGCAGCGTGGACAGGTACGACGAGCAGTACTTC.

The chain has TRBV5-1 and TRBJ2-1; TRBD2 agrees at 12 bases. The germline CDR1 and CDR2 sequences are SGHRS and YFSETQ. Losses at the gene ends were 2 bases for V and 6 bases for J; bases not matched to a gene: 15. The CDR3 is made up of 19 amino acids. This CDR3 reads CASSLIFASGRADSNEQFF. CDR3 DNA: TGCGCCAGCAGCTTAATTTTCGCTAGCGGGAGGGCCGATTCCAATGAGCAGTTCTTC.

The rearrangement uses TRBV11-3 and TRBJ1-4, with 9 bases that match TRBD1. Germline CDR1 and CDR2: SGHNT and YENEEA. CDR3 length: 14 amino acids. V was clipped by 4 bases and J by 7 bases; unmatched bases: 4. The chain's CDR3 is CASSWDRAGEKLFF. The CDR3 coding sequence is TGTGCCAGCAGCTGGGACAGGGCTGGTGAAAAACTGTTTTTT.

This clone occurred once. The chain carries TRBV10-3 and TRBJ1-2; 7 bases map to TRBD1. There are 16 residues in the CDR3. Germline CDR1 reads ENHRY; CDR2 reads SYGVKD. V trimming: 2 bases; J trimming: 3 bases; junction bases outside the gene matches: 9. The CDR3 DNA follows: TGTGCCATCAGTGAGACAGACAGGGCGGGTGACTATGGCTACACCTTC. Translating it yields CAISETDRAGDYGYTF.

The chain uses TRBV6-5 and TRBJ1-2, with D possibly matching TRBD1 (5 bases). In germline, CDR1 is MNHEY, CDR2 SVGAGI. This CDR3 comprises 13 residues. Trimming took off 5 bases at V and 4 bases at J, with 11 bases between the two ends. CDR3: CASSLGGSYGYTF. The DNA for the CDR3 is TGTGCCAGCAGTCTCGGGGGTAGCTATGGCTACACCTTC.

The chain carries TRBV29-1 and TRBJ1-3; D gene unclear. Germline assignment: CDR1 SQVTM and CDR2 ANQGSEA. This CDR3 comprises 13 residues. The CDR3 is CTKEDGSGNTIYF. The CDR3 bases are TGCACGAAGGAGGACGGCTCTGGAAACACCATATATTTT.

V and J are TRBV25-1 and TRBJ1-6; D uncertain. The CDR3 is 13 residues long. The germline V gene encodes CDR1 MGHDK and CDR2 SYGVNS. V was shortened by 1 base and J by 6 bases, with 4 bases between the two germline ends. The CDR3 sequence: CASSESGNSPLHF. The CDR3 DNA reads TGTGCCAGCAGTGAATCGGGTAATTCACCCCTCCACTTT.

This chain connects TRBV5-1 to TRBJ1-4; D possibly corresponds to TRBD1 (5 bases). Per the germline V gene, CDR1 is SGHRS and CDR2 is YFSETQ. Deletions cut 4 bases from V and 5 bases from J, with 12 bases between. This CDR3 contains 14 residues. The CDR3 DNA sequence: TGCGCCAGCAGCCCAAGGGACTTGAATGAAAAACTGTTTTTT. It encodes CASSPRDLNEKLFF.

The J gene is TRBJ2-7, the V gene TRBV7-2, with D possibly TRBD1 on 8 matching bases. CDR3 length: 17 amino acids. V was shortened by 5 bases and J by 5 bases, with 25 bases between the two germline ends. From germline, CDR1 is SGHTA and CDR2 FQGNSA. CDR3 region: CASSPRGQGGRANEQYF. The DNA for the CDR3 is TGTGCCAGCAGCCCCCGAGGACAGGGTGGGAGGGCAAACGAGCAGTACTTC. The full variable domain, completed using reference TRBV7-2 and TRBJ2-7, is GAGVSQSPSNKVTEKGKDVELRCDPISGHTALYWYRQSLGQGLEFLIYFQGNSAPDKSGLPSDRFSAERTGGSVSTLTIQRTQQEDSAVYLCASSPRGQGGRANEQYFGPGTRLTVT.

V gene TRBV19 combines with J gene TRBJ2-3, with D possibly matching TRBD2 (5 bases). CDR1 LNHDA and CDR2 SQIVND come from the germline V gene (reference sequence). V was trimmed by 4 bases and J by 3 bases, leaving 17 bases between them. The CDR3 spans 16 residues. CDR3 bases: TGTGCCAGTAGTACTAGGACGGGGTCTGAAACAGATACGCAGTATTTT. It yields the protein CASSTRTGSETDTQYF.